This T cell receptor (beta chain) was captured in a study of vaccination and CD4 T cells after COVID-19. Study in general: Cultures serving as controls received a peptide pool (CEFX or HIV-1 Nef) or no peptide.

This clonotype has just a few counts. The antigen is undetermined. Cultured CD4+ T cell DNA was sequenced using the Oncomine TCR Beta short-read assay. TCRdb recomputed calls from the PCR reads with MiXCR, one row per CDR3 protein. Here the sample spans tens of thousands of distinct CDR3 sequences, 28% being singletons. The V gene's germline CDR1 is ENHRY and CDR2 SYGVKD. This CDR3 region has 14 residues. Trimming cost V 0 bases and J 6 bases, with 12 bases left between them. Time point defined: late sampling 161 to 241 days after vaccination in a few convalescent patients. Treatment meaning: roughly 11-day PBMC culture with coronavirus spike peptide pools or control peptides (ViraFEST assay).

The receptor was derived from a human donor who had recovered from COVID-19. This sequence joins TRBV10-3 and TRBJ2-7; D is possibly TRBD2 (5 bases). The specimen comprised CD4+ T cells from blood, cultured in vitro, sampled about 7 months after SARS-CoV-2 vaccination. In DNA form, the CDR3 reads TGTGCCATCAGTGAGTCTAGTGGGAGAAGCGAGCAGTACTTC. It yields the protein CAISESSGRSEQYF.